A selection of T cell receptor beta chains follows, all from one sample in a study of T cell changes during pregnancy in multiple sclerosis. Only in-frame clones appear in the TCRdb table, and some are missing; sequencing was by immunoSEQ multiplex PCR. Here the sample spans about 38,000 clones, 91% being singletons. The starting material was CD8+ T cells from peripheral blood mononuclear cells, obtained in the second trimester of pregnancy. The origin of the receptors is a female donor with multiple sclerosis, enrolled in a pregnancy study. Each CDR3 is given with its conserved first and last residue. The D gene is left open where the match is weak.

cdr3_nt: TGCGCCAGCAGTGGACCGGGACAGGGTTTCCACGAGCAGTACTTC; cdr3_aa: CASSGPGQGFHEQYF; d_call: TRBD1; v_call: TRBV10-1; j_call: TRBJ2-7
cdr3_nt: TGTGCCAGCAGTCTTGGGCCCTCCTCCTACGAGCAGTACTTC; cdr3_aa: CASSLGPSSYEQYF; d_call: -; v_call: TRBV6-5; j_call: TRBJ2-7
cdr3_nt: TGTGCCACCTCCGGCAGGGGGAAGGACAATGAGCAGTTCTTC; cdr3_aa: CATSGRGKDNEQFF; d_call: TRBD1; v_call: TRBV7-9; j_call: TRBJ2-1
cdr3_nt: TGCGCCAGCAGCTTCCCAGGGGGTACCTACGAGCAGTACTTC; cdr3_aa: CASSFPGGTYEQYF; d_call: TRBD1; v_call: TRBV5-1; j_call: TRBJ2-7
cdr3_nt: TGCGCCAGCAGTGAGGGGGTAGCGGCTGTCCAAGAGACCCAGTACTTC; cdr3_aa: CASSEGVAAVQETQYF; d_call: -; v_call: TRBV10-2; j_call: TRBJ2-5
cdr3_nt: TGTGCCAGTAGTATAGTGCAGAATTCACCCCTCCACTTT; cdr3_aa: CASSIVQNSPLHF; d_call: -; v_call: TRBV19; j_call: TRBJ1-6
cdr3_nt: TGTGCCAGTAGCCCTAGTCCGGGTGCAACGCAGTATTTT; cdr3_aa: CASSPSPGATQYF; d_call: -; v_call: TRBV19; j_call: TRBJ2-3
cdr3_nt: TGTGCCAGCAGCGATGCCCCCGGGGGCTACACCTTC; cdr3_aa: CASSDAPGGYTF; d_call: -; v_call: TRBV9; j_call: TRBJ1-2
cdr3_nt: TGTGCCAGCAGCTTTCTGGTAGGCGGGAGTACCGATACGCAGTATTTT; cdr3_aa: CASSFLVGGSTDTQYF; d_call: TRBD2; v_call: TRBV7-8; j_call: TRBJ2-3
cdr3_nt: TGTGCCAGCAGCCGCAGCGGGAGTAACGACGAGCAGTACTTC; cdr3_aa: CASSRSGSNDEQYF; d_call: TRBD2; v_call: TRBV5-4; j_call: TRBJ2-7
cdr3_nt: TGTGCCAGCACCATGGGACAGGGGGCACTCAATGAGCAGTTCTTC; cdr3_aa: CASTMGQGALNEQFF; d_call: TRBD1; v_call: TRBV6-1; j_call: TRBJ2-1